This T cell receptor (beta chain) was sequenced in a study of identical twins. Findings of the study overall: Invariant MAIT and iNKT cells may have partly biased zero-insertion analyses.

The CDR3 has 16 amino acids. J was trimmed by 6 bases and V by 6 bases; bases with no gene match: 8. TCRdb processed the 5' RACE reads anew with MiXCR; each CDR3 protein has one entry. Of 500,000 or so distinct CDR3 sequences in the sample, 12% to 15% were seen once. Regarding this clonotype: No antigen is known for it.

In addition, the sample was reused for a study of yellow fever vaccine responses in identical twins.

The receptor comes from a young woman in good health. This rearrangement joins TRBV12-3 or TRBV12-4 to TRBJ1-6, with 10 bases lining up with TRBD1. Sequencing was carried out using CD4+ T cells sorted from blood. The CDR3 reads CASSDRGRTGNSPLHF. CDR3 sequence (DNA): TGTGCCAGCAGCGACAGGGGGCGGACGGGTAATTCACCCCTCCACTTT.